This T cell receptor (beta chain) was obtained from a study of shared clonotypes between healthy human individuals. The germline CDR1 and CDR2 sequences are MDHEN and SYDVKM. The V end lost 10 bases, the J end lost 6 bases, and 28 bases lay between the germline ends. The CDR3 sequence is 17 residues long. Data came from immunoSEQ multiplex PCR; TCRdb stores just in-frame clones and leaves some out. Among roughly 1,000,000 clones listed, roughly 74% were seen once. Sample: memory CD4+ T cells from PBMCs. Subset in this sample: CD45RA-negative fraction. The J gene is TRBJ2-1, the V gene TRBV28, with a weak D call TRBD2 (7 bases). This clonotype was sampled from a young man in good health. Some clones in this sample may be carry-over from other donors' samples. The CDR3 nucleotides read TGTGCCACCAAAACCCCGGGGGGCGCCGCCCACAGCAATGAGCAGTTCTTC. Its translation: CATKTPGGAAHSNEQFF.